This entry concerns a single T cell receptor beta chain. Time point of the sample: pretreatment peripheral blood. CDR1 and CDR2 (germline): MDHEN, SYDVKM. V dropped 5 bases and J dropped 0 bases, with 9 bases sitting between them. This CDR3 region has 14 residues. These data originate in a study of PD-L1 blockade in urothelial cancer. Synthetic TCR analog templates were spiked into each PCR. Profiling relied on immunoSEQ multiplex PCR, and the TCRdb table lists in-frame clones only, not all of them. The sample contains about 80,000 clones, approximately 86% of which appear only once. This TCR derives from a man in his forties with urothelial cancer. The material was PBMCs, obtained around atezolizumab (anti-PD-L1) treatment. The chain couples TRBV28 to TRBJ2-3; D gene unclear. In DNA form, the CDR3 reads TGTGCCAGCAGTCCTATACGTAGCACAGATACGCAGTATTTT. Its protein is CASSPIRSTDTQYF. Complete variable domain (other parts from reference TRBV28 and TRBJ2-3): DVKVTQSSRYLVKRTGEKVFLECVQDMDHENMFWYRQDPGLGLRLIYFSYDVKMKEKGDIPEGYSVSREKKERFSLILESASTNQTSMYLCASSPIRSTDTQYFGPGTRLTVL.